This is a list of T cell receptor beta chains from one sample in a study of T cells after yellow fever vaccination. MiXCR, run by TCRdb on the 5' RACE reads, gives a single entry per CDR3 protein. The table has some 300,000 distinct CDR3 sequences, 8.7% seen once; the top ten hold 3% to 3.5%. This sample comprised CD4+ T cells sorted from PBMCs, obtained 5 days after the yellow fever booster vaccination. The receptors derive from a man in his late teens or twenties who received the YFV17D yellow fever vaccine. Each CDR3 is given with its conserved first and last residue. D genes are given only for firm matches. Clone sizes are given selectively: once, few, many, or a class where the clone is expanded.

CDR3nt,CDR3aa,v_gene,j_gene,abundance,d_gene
TGTGCCATCAGTGAGTCTGAGGGGGAGCAGTTCTTC,CAISESEGEQFF,TRBV10-3,TRBJ2-1,few,-
TGTGCCAGTAGCGCGCGGGGTCGAACAGATACGCAGTATTTT,CASSARGRTDTQYF,TRBV19,TRBJ2-3,few,-
TGTGCCAGCAGTACCCCACTCGAGGGGGCCACAGATACGCAGTATTTT,CASSTPLEGATDTQYF,TRBV6-2/TRBV6-3,TRBJ2-3,few,TRBD1
TGCAGTGCTAGGCCCCCCGGACAGGGGGCAAGTACGCAGTATTTT,CSARPPGQGASTQYF,TRBV20-1,TRBJ2-3,-,TRBD1
TGCAGCCCCCTCGCGGGTTGGTTCTTC,CSPLAGWFF,TRBV20-1,TRBJ2-1,few,-
TGTGCCAGCAGTTCTGGGCCCTTAAAAGAGACCCAGTACTTC,CASSSGPLKETQYF,TRBV7-6,TRBJ2-5,-,-
TGTGCCAGCAGTGAAGTGTATACGGTACAGTCCTATGGCTACACCTTC,CASSEVYTVQSYGYTF,TRBV6-1,TRBJ1-2,-,-
TGTGCCAGCAGTTACTCGAGGCAGGTGTATGAAAAACTGTTTTTT,CASSYSRQVYEKLFF,TRBV6-5,TRBJ1-4,few,-
TGCAGTGCCAAGAGGACAGGGGGTTCCGAGCAGTACTTC,CSAKRTGGSEQYF,TRBV20-1,TRBJ2-7,-,TRBD1
TGTGCCACCAGTGACCCGAGACAGGGGGATGAGACCCAGTACTTC,CATSDPRQGDETQYF,TRBV24-1,TRBJ2-5,many,TRBD1
TGTGCCAGCAGCTCCCAACTAGCGGGGGCGCTACGGGTCAATGAGCAGTTCTTC,CASSSQLAGALRVNEQFF,TRBV5-6,TRBJ2-1,many,TRBD2
TGCGCCAGCAGCTTCGACAGGGAGCCATTTAGAGCTACGCAGTATTTT,CASSFDREPFRATQYF,TRBV5-1,TRBJ2-3,many,TRBD1
TGCGCCAGCAGCCAAGAGTCCACAAATAGGGGCTATAATTCACCCCTCCACTTT,CASSQESTNRGYNSPLHF,TRBV4-3,TRBJ1-6,many,-
TGCGCCAGCAGCCCCATCGGGGGCGCTCTCACAGATACGCAGTATTTT,CASSPIGGALTDTQYF,TRBV4-3,TRBJ2-3,-,-
TGTGCCAGCACAACCAGCACAGATACGCAGTATTTT,CASTTSTDTQYF,TRBV28,TRBJ2-3,few,-
TGCGCCAGCAGCCCTACCGGACAGGCAGTTACCGGGGAGCTGTTTTTT,CASSPTGQAVTGELFF,TRBV5-1,TRBJ2-2,many,TRBD1
TGTGCCAGTAGGGGGGGACAGGGGGAATGGAACACTGAAGCTTTCTTT,CASRGGQGEWNTEAFF,TRBV6-1,TRBJ1-1,few,TRBD1
TGTGCCAGCAGTTACTGGGGCAGGGTCTTGAATCAGCCCCAGCATTTT,CASSYWGRVLNQPQHF,TRBV6-2/TRBV6-3,TRBJ1-5,-,-
TGCAGTGCCCCGACAGGGGGTGATTATAATTCACCCCTCCACTTT,CSAPTGGDYNSPLHF,TRBV20-1,TRBJ1-6,-,TRBD1
TGTGCCAGCAGCGTAGCCCCCATCGACACTGAAGCTTTCTTT,CASSVAPIDTEAFF,TRBV9,TRBJ1-1,few,-
TGCGCCAGCAGCCGGGGGGCGGGCTCCGTGGTTGATACGCAGTATTTT,CASSRGAGSVVDTQYF,TRBV5-1,TRBJ2-3,-,-
TGCGCCAGCAGCTCCTCCGGGACAGCCTACGAGCAGTACTTC,CASSSSGTAYEQYF,TRBV10-1,TRBJ2-7,-,TRBD1
TGTGCCAGCAGCTTACCTTTGGGTAGCGGATACAATGAGCAGTTCTTC,CASSLPLGSGYNEQFF,TRBV12-3/TRBV12-4,TRBJ2-1,few,-
TGTGCCAGCAGCGCCAGGCTCGTCTCTGGAAACAACATATATTTT,CASSARLVSGNNIYF,TRBV6-2/TRBV6-3,TRBJ1-3,few,-
TGTGCCAGCAGGGTTGGGGGGGATCAAGAGACCCAGTACTTC,CASRVGGDQETQYF,TRBV7-2,TRBJ2-5,once,TRBD2
TGTGCCAGCAGCTTAGTATTGGGAATTTTTAATGAAAAACTGTTTTTT,CASSLVLGIFNEKLFF,TRBV7-9,TRBJ1-4,-,-
TGTGCCAGCAGCTTAGCGCAGATGGGAACTGGAAACACCATATATTTT,CASSLAQMGTGNTIYF,TRBV7-2,TRBJ1-3,few,-
TGTGCCAGCAGCTCGACCGGGACATTAAACTATGGCTACACCTTC,CASSSTGTLNYGYTF,TRBV7-2,TRBJ1-2,few,-